Below are 5 T cell receptor beta chains sequenced from a single sample in a study of Ad26.COV2.S vaccination and SARS-CoV-2 variants. Sequencing was performed with immunoSEQ multiplex PCR; in TCRdb, only in-frame clones are kept and a portion is missing. The data show a few hundred thousand clones, 89% seen once. Treatment: around 19 received Ad26.COV2.S at low or high dose, single or two shots; about 5 received placebo; per-sample allocation not given. Vaccine and placebo recipients were sampled on day 63 after the first injection. The sequencing used peripheral blood, collected in a trial of Ad26.COV2.S vaccine versus placebo. Receptor source: a person aged 18 to 59 who received the Ad26.COV2.S COVID-19 vaccine or a placebo.

This chain links TRBV6-5 with TRBJ2-7, with D uncertain. CDR1 and CDR2 (germline): MNHEY, SVGAGI. The CDR3 runs 13 residues. Trimming stripped 5 bases from V and 7 bases from J, with 15 bases between. CDR3: CASSPSRSWEQYF. DNA for the CDR3: TGTGCCAGCAGTCCTTCCCGGTCCTGGGAGCAGTACTTC.

The rearrangement uses TRBV11-3 and TRBJ2-5; TRBD2 matches 9 bases. CDR3 size: 18 residues. Trimming cost V 4 bases and J 1 base; bases outside gene matches: 13. Germline loops: CDR1 SGHNT, CDR2 YENEEA. This CDR3 is CASSSTQAGGRVQETQYF. CDR3 coding DNA: TGTGCCAGCAGCTCGACGCAAGCGGGAGGAAGGGTCCAAGAGACCCAGTACTTC. Looking up the rest from reference TRBV11-3 and TRBJ2-5 gives the full variable domain: EAGVVQSPRYKIIEKKQPVAFWCNPISGHNTLYWYLQNLGQGPELLIRYENEEAVDDSQLPKDRFSAERLKGVDSTLKIQPAELGDSAVYLCASSSTQAGGRVQETQYFGPGTRLLVL.

V and J are TRBV3-1 (or the pseudogene TRBV3-2) and TRBJ2-1, with TRBD1 identical over 7 bases. Germline V lookup: CDR1 LGHDT, CDR2 YNNKEL (reference sequence). The length of the CDR3 is 19 residues. Trimming cost V 0 bases and J 0 bases; bases outside gene matches: 11. The CDR3, as DNA: TGTGCCAGCAGCCAAGAAATTAGCCCGGGACAGAGCTCCTACAATGAGCAGTTCTTC. It is translated as CASSQEISPGQSSYNEQFF.

This rearrangement joins TRBV7-9 to TRBJ1-3, with D possibly TRBD1 on 6 matching bases. This CDR3 has 17 residues. Germline lookup yields CDR1 SEHNR and CDR2 FQNEAQ (reference sequence). Trimming pared 0 bases from V and 0 bases from J, leaving 12 bases between. The CDR3 here is CASSLAPTGNSGNTIYF. In DNA form, the CDR3 reads TGTGCCAGCAGCTTAGCACCGACAGGCAACTCTGGAAACACCATATATTTT.

The gene calls are TRBV3-1 (or the pseudogene TRBV3-2) and TRBJ2-3; 10 bases agree with TRBD2. There are 14 residues in the CDR3. CDR1 and CDR2 from the germline V gene are LGHDT and YNNKEL (reference sequence). Germline trimming cut 4 bases from V and 6 bases from J; bases unmatched to any gene: 4. The CDR3 reads CASSPGTSADTQYF. The DNA for the CDR3 is TGTGCCAGCAGCCCCGGGACTAGCGCGGATACGCAGTATTTT.